A single sample is the source of the 10 T cell receptor beta chains below, sequenced in a study of blood T cell repertoires in COVID-19. This table comes from immunoSEQ multiplex PCR, and its TCRdb copy is limited to in-frame clones, with some not included. The data hold tens of thousands of clones, with around nine tenths observed a single time. The sample comprised peripheral blood. The receptors shown here come from a man aged 55 to 70 with acute or convalescent COVID-19.

With respect to this clone: A read error may account for a junction end that differs from germline. The CDR3 loop reads CASSLAGGPTDTQYF. The DNA of the CDR3 is TGTGCCAGCAGCCTAGCGGGGGGGCCCACAGATACGCAGTATTTT. This chain links TRBV7-9 with TRBJ2-3, with 12 bases fitting TRBD2. Germline assignment: CDR1 SEHNR and CDR2 FQNEAQ (reference sequence). The CDR3 is 15 amino acids.

V gene TRBV12-5 combines with J gene TRBJ2-5, with D possibly TRBD1 on 7 matching bases. V lost 6 bases and J 2 bases, leaving 16 bases between the germline ends. Germline values: CDR1 LGHNT, CDR2 FRNRAP. The CDR3 length is 15 residues. CDR3: CASGPGGRSQETQYF. CDR3 sequence (DNA): TGTGCTAGTGGCCCAGGGGGGCGGTCACAAGAGACCCAGTACTTC.

The chain combines TRBV30 with TRBJ2-3; 11 bases match TRBD1. The V and J ends lost 6 bases and 8 bases, in that order; junction bases with no gene match: 13. Germline loops: CDR1 GTSNPN, CDR2 SVGIG (reference sequence). The CDR3 loop spans 15 amino acids. CDR3 in amino acids: CACKRTGGELGTQYF. The CDR3 coding sequence is TGTGCCTGTAAACGGACAGGGGGCGAGTTAGGTACGCAGTATTTT. The full variable domain, its missing parts supplied by reference TRBV30 and TRBJ2-3, is SQTIHQWPATLVQPVGSPLSLECTVEGTSNPNLYWYRQAAGRGLQLLFYSVGIGQISSEVPQNLSASRPQDRQFILSSKKLLLSDSGFYLCACKRTGGELGTQYFGPGTRLTVL.

This clone was seen a handful of times. The chain joins TRBV3-1 (or the pseudogene TRBV3-2) to TRBJ1-1; D not certain. Germline CDR1 and CDR2: LGHDT and YNNKEL (reference sequence). CDR3 length equals 16 residues. The V end lost 0 bases, the J end lost 1 base, and 12 bases lay between the germline ends. DNA of the CDR3: TGTGCCAGCAGCCAAGATAGTCACCTAGCGAACACTGAAGCTTTCTTT. This sequence encodes CASSQDSHLANTEAFF.

The chain employs TRBV12-3 or TRBV12-4 and TRBJ1-1; 9 positions agree with TRBD1. CDR3 size: 13 residues. V shed 4 bases, J shed 5 bases, and the junction held 2 bases outside the gene matches. The CDR3 loop reads CASSSDRGTEAFF. CDR3 sequence (DNA): TGTGCCAGCAGTTCGGACAGGGGAACTGAAGCTTTCTTT.

The chain carries TRBV29-1 and TRBJ2-1; 10 bases line up with TRBD1. The CDR3 loop spans 14 amino acids. Trimming took 4 bases from V and 7 from J; bases not matched to a gene: 7. Germline V CDR1 and CDR2: SQVTM, ANQGSEA. The CDR3 is CSVAGTGEWNEQFF. The CDR3, as DNA: TGCAGCGTTGCCGGGACAGGGGAGTGGAATGAGCAGTTCTTC.

On this clone itself: This sample also contains other DNA sequences that code for the same CDR3. The J gene is TRBJ2-5, the V gene TRBV5-4; D is perhaps TRBD1 (6 bases). V gave up 0 bases and J gave up 0 bases, with 6 bases separating them. CDR3 length: 14 residues. From germline, CDR1 is SGHNT and CDR2 YYREEE (reference sequence). CDR3 residues: CASSLGTDQETQYF. CDR3 sequence (DNA): TGTGCCAGCAGCTTGGGGACAGACCAAGAGACCCAGTACTTC.

This clone was counted once. This chain connects TRBV27 to TRBJ1-2, with D unclear. The CDR3 is 15 residues long. Germline V CDR1 and CDR2: MNHEY, SMNVEV (reference sequence). The V end was cut by 2 bases, the J end by 0 bases, with 10 bases between. This CDR3 is CASSLKAGANYGYTF. The CDR3, as DNA: TGTGCCAGCAGTTTAAAAGCTGGAGCTAACTATGGCTACACCTTC.

The gene calls are TRBV10-3 and TRBJ1-5; D is ambiguous. Germline V CDR1 and CDR2: ENHRY, SYGVKD. V lost 4 bases, J lost 6 bases, and 10 bases lay in between. The CDR3 has 13 amino acids. For the CDR3, the DNA is TGTGCCATCAGTGCAAGGGCGGGTCAGCCCCAGCATTTT. This gives the protein CAISARAGQPQHF.

The chain carries TRBV4-3 and TRBJ2-4; 12 nucleotides line up with TRBD2. Germline CDR1 reads LGHNA; CDR2 reads YSLEER. The CDR3 sequence is 19 residues long. Losses at the gene ends were 0 bases for V and 5 bases for J; bases not matched to a gene: 11. The CDR3 region has the DNA TGCGCCAGCAGCCAAGAGTCCCCTCTAGCGGGGGGGCCTGAAAACATTCAGTACTTC. This gives the protein CASSQESPLAGGPENIQYF.